These T cell receptor beta chains were read from a single sample in a study of blood T cell repertoires in COVID-19. Only in-frame clones appear in the TCRdb table, and some are missing; sequencing was by immunoSEQ multiplex PCR. Of just over 150,000 clones listed, 70% to 85% are singletons. Sequenced material: peripheral blood. The origin of the receptors is a woman over 75 with acute or convalescent COVID-19. Both conserved end residues are part of each CDR3. D genes are given only for firm matches. Size is stated for part of the rows, as once, few or many counts, or as a class when the clone is expanded.

j_call	clone_size	d_call	v_call	cdr3_nt	cdr3_aa
TRBJ2-7	-	-	TRBV9	TGTGCCAGCAGCCGTGGCGGAACCTACGAGCAGTACTTC	CASSRGGTYEQYF
TRBJ2-3	many	-	TRBV18	TGTGCCAGCTCACCAAGCTCCTCCACAGATACGCAGTATTTT	CASSPSSSTDTQYF
TRBJ2-5	many	TRBD1	TRBV3-1/TRBV3-2	TGTGCCAGCGGACAGGGGATTTCGGAGACCCAGTACTTC	CASGQGISETQYF
TRBJ1-2	-	TRBD1	TRBV6-5	TGTGCCAGCAGAGGTCTAGGACAGGCGAATGGCTACACCTTC	CASRGLGQANGYTF
TRBJ1-2	-	TRBD1	TRBV9	TGTGCCAGCAGCGTCCAAACAGGGGGCAATGGCTACACCTTC	CASSVQTGGNGYTF
TRBJ1-4	-	-	TRBV7-9	TGTGCCAGCAGCTTGAGCAATGAAAAACTGTTTTTT	CASSLSNEKLFF
TRBJ2-7	-	-	TRBV19	TGTGCCAGTAGTATATACTTCTTACCCACCTACGAGCAGTACTTC	CASSIYFLPTYEQYF
TRBJ2-7	few	TRBD1	TRBV7-8	TGTGCCAGCAGCTTGGGACAGGGGAACGTCTACGAGCAGTACTTC	CASSLGQGNVYEQYF
TRBJ1-5	once	-	TRBV6-5	TGTGCCAGCACCGGGGGGAATCAGCCCCAGCATTTT	CASTGGNQPQHF
TRBJ2-7	-	-	TRBV28	TGTGCCAGCAATGACGGGAGTGGTCTCTACGAGCAGTACTTC	CASNDGSGLYEQYF
TRBJ1-6	once	-	TRBV18	TGTGCCAGCTCATTCGGAATCAGGGGAGATAATTCACCCCTCCACTTT	CASSFGIRGDNSPLHF
TRBJ2-7	-	-	TRBV30	TGTGCCGTGACAGTCGAGATCTACGAGCAGTACTTC	CAVTVEIYEQYF
TRBJ2-3	-	TRBD2	TRBV5-1	TGCGCCAGCAGCTTGGGACTAGCGGGAGTTATAGATACGCAGTATTTT	CASSLGLAGVIDTQYF
TRBJ1-2	-	TRBD1	TRBV7-9	TGTGCCAGCAGCGCCGGACAGGGGTACTATGGCTACACCTTC	CASSAGQGYYGYTF
TRBJ1-2	-	-	TRBV6-5	TGTGCCAGCAGCGCAAGGGAGTTGCATGGCTACACCTTC	CASSARELHGYTF
TRBJ2-7	-	TRBD1	TRBV7-8	TGTGCCAGCAGCGAGTCAGGGGGTGAAGAGCAGTACTTC	CASSESGGEEQYF